The sequence of this T cell receptor (beta chain) was determined in a study of T cell changes during pregnancy in multiple sclerosis. Only a few counts were recorded for this clone. The V gene lost 5 bases and the J gene lost 3 bases, with 14 bases spanning the gap. This CDR3 is built from 15 residues. Per the germline V gene, CDR1 is KGHSH and CDR2 is LQKENI. TCRdb keeps only in-frame clones here, not all; method: immunoSEQ multiplex PCR. This sample has about 76,000 clones; 93% occur once, and the top ten carry 2.5%. The sequence derives from a female donor with multiple sclerosis, enrolled in a pregnancy study. The rearrangement links TRBV18 to TRBJ2-1; tentatively, D is TRBD2 (5 bases). The sample in question was peripheral blood, obtained in the second trimester of pregnancy. This chain's CDR3 is CASSASTGFYNEQFF. The CDR3 coding sequence is TGTGCCAGCTCAGCGTCCACGGGATTCTACAATGAGCAGTTCTTC.